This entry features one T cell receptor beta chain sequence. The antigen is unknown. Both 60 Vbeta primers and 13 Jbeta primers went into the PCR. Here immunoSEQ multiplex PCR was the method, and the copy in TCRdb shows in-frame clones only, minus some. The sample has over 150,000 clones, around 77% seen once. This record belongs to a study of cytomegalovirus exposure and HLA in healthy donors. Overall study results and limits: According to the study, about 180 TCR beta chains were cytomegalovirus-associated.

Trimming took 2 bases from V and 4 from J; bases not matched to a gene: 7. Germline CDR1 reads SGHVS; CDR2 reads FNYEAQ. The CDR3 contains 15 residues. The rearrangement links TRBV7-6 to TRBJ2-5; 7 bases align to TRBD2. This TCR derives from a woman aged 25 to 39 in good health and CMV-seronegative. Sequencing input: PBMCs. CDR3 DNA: TGTGCCAGCAGCTTATTGGCTAGCGGACCAGAGACCCAGTACTTC. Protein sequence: CASSLLASGPETQYF.